The 6 T cell receptor beta chains reported below all come from one sample, sequenced in a study of cytomegalovirus exposure and HLA in healthy donors. PCR involved 60 Vbeta and 13 Jbeta primers. Repertoires were generated with immunoSEQ multiplex PCR, while TCRdb's copy carries only in-frame clones and drops some. This table holds approximately 100,000 clones, around 79% found once. The specimen sequenced was PBMCs. These receptor sequences come from a woman aged 40 to 49 in good health and CMV-seronegative.

This clone was picked up a small number of times. The rearrangement uses TRBV19 and TRBJ2-1, with D possibly TRBD2 on 7 matching bases. The CDR3 is 13 residues long. With 6 bases removed from V and 9 bases from J, the gap between germline ends came to 15 bases. Germline-derived CDR1 and CDR2 are LNHDA and SQIVND (reference sequence). For the CDR3, the DNA is TGTGCCAGTAGCGCTAGGGGGGAGGGTGAGCAGTTCTTC. Translating it yields CASSARGEGEQFF.

The chain couples TRBV7-2 to TRBJ2-1, with 7 nucleotides matching TRBD1. The germline V gene encodes CDR1 SGHTA and CDR2 FQGNSA. CDR3 length equals 14 residues. The ends lost 7 bases at V and 4 bases at J; junction bases unmatched: 7. CDR3 DNA: TGTGCCAGCAATCCCGGGACAGAATACAATGAGCAGTTCTTC. It yields the protein CASNPGTEYNEQFF.

This sequence joins TRBV5-1 and TRBJ2-5; D perhaps matches TRBD1 (6 bases). This CDR3 has 13 amino acids. CDR1 is SGHRS and CDR2 is YFSETQ in the germline V gene. Deletions cut 4 bases from V and 4 bases from J, with 11 bases between. CDR3 protein: CASSLGTLETQYF. The CDR3 DNA reads TGCGCCAGCAGCCTCGGGACATTAGAGACCCAGTACTTC.

This chain links TRBV4-1 with TRBJ1-2; the match to TRBD1 covers 8 bases. V was pared by 1 base and J by 2 bases, with 0 bases of the junction left unmatched. Germline V CDR1 and CDR2: MGHRA, YSYEKL. The CDR3 spans 14 residues. In nucleotides, the CDR3 is TGCGCCAGCAGCCAAGGGACAGGGAACTATGGCTACACCTTC. Translating it yields CASSQGTGNYGYTF.

V usage is TRBV30 and J usage is TRBJ1-2, with D perhaps TRBD1 (5 bases). Trimming shortened V by 4 bases and J by 2 bases, and 11 bases separated the two germline ends. The CDR3 is 13 residues long. CDR1 and CDR2 (germline): GTSNPN, SVGIG (reference sequence). CDR3 sequence (DNA): TGTGCCTGGATGGGCAGGGCGAACTATGGCTACACCTTC. Translated: CAWMGRANYGYTF.

This clone showed up just a few times. The rearrangement uses TRBV5-1 and TRBJ1-3, with D possibly matching TRBD1 (5 bases). CDR1 is SGHRS and CDR2 is YFSETQ in the germline V gene. The CDR3 runs to 17 residues. V lost 0 bases, J lost 0 bases, and 13 bases lay in between. The CDR3 bases are TGCGCCAGCAGCTTGGTTGGAGGGGCCAGCTCTGGAAACACCATATATTTT. It codes for CASSLVGGASSGNTIYF.